A selection of T cell receptor beta chains follows, all from one sample in a study of T-cell reconstitution after alpha-beta-depleted transplantation in children. MiXCR was run by TCRdb on the PCR reads, yielding one entry per CDR3 protein. There are 350,000 to 500,000 distinct CDR3 sequences in the sample; approximately 41% occur only once, and 27% lies in the top ten. This specimen was PBMCs, taken before TCRalphabeta/CD19-depleted stem cell transplant. These receptors came from a girl aged 2 to 10 with aplastic anemia, due to receive a stem cell transplant. The CDR3 runs from the conserved cysteine through the conserved F or W. Fields, in order: V gene, D gene, clone size, J gene, CDR3 DNA, CDR3 protein. A D gene is named only where the DNA matches it firmly. The size entry is marked missing in some rows and otherwise reads once, few, many or a size class.

TRBV15	TRBD1	many	TRBJ2-6	TGTGCCACCAGCTCACCCGGGACAGACTTCTCTGGGGCCAACGTCCTGACTTTC	CATSSPGTDFSGANVLTF
TRBV28	TRBD1	-	TRBJ1-2	TGTGCCAGCAGTTTACCGGACAGGGAAGGCTATGGCTACACCTTC	CASSLPDREGYGYTF
TRBV20-1	TRBD1	-	TRBJ2-1	TGCAGTGCTCTCCGGACAGGGGACGGGGAGCAGTTCTTC	CSALRTGDGEQFF
TRBV6-5	TRBD1	many	TRBJ1-4	TGTGCCAGCAGAAAGGGACAGAGAAATGAAAAACTGTTTTTT	CASRKGQRNEKLFF
TRBV7-8	TRBD2	-	TRBJ2-1	TGTGCCAGCAGCTTACCAGGGACTACGACTAGAAACAATGAGCAGTTCTTC	CASSLPGTTTRNNEQFF
TRBV6-2/TRBV6-3	-	many	TRBJ2-7	TGTGCCAGCAGCTTTAGGGTCCGCAGCCACGAGCAGTACTTC	CASSFRVRSHEQYF
TRBV5-1	-	few	TRBJ2-1	TGCGCCAGCAGCTTGGAGGGGGGTCCCTACAATGAGCAGTTCTTC	CASSLEGGPYNEQFF
TRBV6-5	TRBD1	-	TRBJ2-5	TGTGCCAGCAGTTTAACAGGGGTCATCGAGACCCAGTACTTC	CASSLTGVIETQYF
TRBV28	-	-	TRBJ2-5	TGTGCCAGCAGTTTGAGAGGGGTAGAGACCCAGTACTTC	CASSLRGVETQYF
TRBV5-1	-	-	TRBJ2-1	TGCGCCAGCAGCCCACCGCTGGGAGGGGGCAAGGATGAGCAGTTCTTC	CASSPPLGGGKDEQFF
TRBV6-1	-	-	TRBJ1-5	TGTGCCAGCAGTGGTGTCGAGGGACAGCCCCAGCATTTT	CASSGVEGQPQHF
TRBV5-1	-	-	TRBJ2-5	TGCGCCAGCAGCTTCCTCCCCGTAAGGGGCGCGGAGGAGACCCAGTACTTC	CASSFLPVRGAEETQYF
TRBV12-5	TRBD1	-	TRBJ2-1	TGTGCTAGTGGTTTGGAACAGGGGGCGCGCAATGAGCAGTTCTTC	CASGLEQGARNEQFF
TRBV4-1	-	-	TRBJ2-7	TGCGCCAGCAGCCAAGATCGAGGAGGGTCCTACGAGCAGTACTTC	CASSQDRGGSYEQYF
TRBV28	TRBD1	-	TRBJ2-7	TGTGCCAGCAGTCCCGACAGGGAATGGGTCTACGAGCAGTACTTC	CASSPDREWVYEQYF
TRBV5-1	-	-	TRBJ2-1	TGCGCCAGCAGCTTCAGGGGCCGACTTATCTTGAATGAGCAGTTCTTC	CASSFRGRLILNEQFF
TRBV5-1	-	many	TRBJ2-7	TGCGCCAGCAGCGTTACTGGGCGTAAAGAGCAGTACTTC	CASSVTGRKEQYF